The sequence of this T cell receptor (beta chain) was determined in a study of cytomegalovirus exposure and HLA in healthy donors. Overall study findings and caveats: Earlier results showed most TCR beta V segments being productive about 87% or about 30% of the time. Per a later analysis, 18,000 or so TCR beta sequences showed association with HLA alleles at 0.05 false discovery rate. Investigators reported over 150 TCR beta chains as tied to cytomegalovirus.

The primer mix had 60 Vbeta and 13 Jbeta primers. Assay used: immunoSEQ multiplex PCR; TCRdb lists only in-frame clones, some missing. The top ten hold approximately 2% of the sample, which has 150,000 or so clones, 86% seen once. Of note for this clone: The antigen is not known.

J gave up 4 bases and V 0 bases, and 5 bases lay outside the gene matches. The germline V gene encodes CDR1 MNHEY and CDR2 SVGAGI. The CDR3 runs to 15 residues. The chain combines TRBV6-5 with TRBJ1-2; 7 bases match TRBD1. The source is a woman under 30 in good health and CMV-seronegative. The sequencing input was PBMCs. As DNA, the CDR3 is TGTGCCAGCAGTTACTCGAGGGGGCTGTCCTATGGCTACACCTTC. Translation gives CASSYSRGLSYGYTF.